This TCR beta chain was documented in a study of blood T cell repertoires in COVID-19. The table came from immunoSEQ multiplex PCR; TCRdb's copy has only in-frame clones and leaves some out. The repertoire holds some 460,000 clones, with approximately 90% as singletons. V was clipped by 2 bases and J by 5 bases; unmatched bases: 2. This CDR3 is 13 amino acids long. Germline V CDR1 and CDR2: MNHEY, SMNVEV (reference sequence). The chain combines TRBV27 with TRBJ1-1; 7 bases are shared with TRBD1. The clonotype originates from a woman between 25 and 40 years old with acute or convalescent COVID-19. Sequencing was done on a sample of peripheral blood. This chain's CDR3 is CASSLPGGTEAFF. CDR3 coding DNA: TGTGCCAGCAGTTTACCAGGGGGGACTGAAGCTTTCTTT.